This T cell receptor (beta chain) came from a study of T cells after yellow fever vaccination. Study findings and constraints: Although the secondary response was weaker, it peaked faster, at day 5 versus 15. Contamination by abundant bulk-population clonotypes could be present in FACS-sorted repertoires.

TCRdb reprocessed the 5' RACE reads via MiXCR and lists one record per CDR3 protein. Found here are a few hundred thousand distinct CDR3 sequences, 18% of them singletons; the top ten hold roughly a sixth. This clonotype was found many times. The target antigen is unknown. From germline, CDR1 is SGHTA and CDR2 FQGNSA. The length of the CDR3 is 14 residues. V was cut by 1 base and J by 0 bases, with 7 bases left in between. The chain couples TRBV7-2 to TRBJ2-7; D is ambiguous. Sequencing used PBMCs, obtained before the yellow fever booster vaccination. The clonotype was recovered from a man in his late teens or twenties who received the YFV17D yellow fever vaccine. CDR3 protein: CASSLGVGSYEQYF. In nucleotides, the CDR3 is TGTGCCAGCAGCTTAGGAGTAGGCTCCTACGAGCAGTACTTC.